The clone carrying this TCR beta chain was seen repeatedly, ten times or more. Its target is not known. Through a sample-barcoded 5' primer and a J-beta primer mix, a second PCR was run for roughly 6 to 11 cycles. Sequencing yielded, for each sample, at least 2.5 million paired-end reads carrying CDR3. Via MiXCR, TCRdb re-called the 5' RACE reads, giving one row per CDR3 protein. The data show hundreds of thousands of distinct CDR3 sequences, around two fifths seen once. The data stem from a study of blood T cells in healthy people across ages. Study findings and constraints: Versus aged donors, long-lived donors had higher diversity and more naive CD4+ cells.

Germline-derived CDR1 and CDR2 are DFQATT and SNEGSKA (reference sequence). CDR3 length equals 12 residues. V lost 4 bases, J lost 7 bases, and 13 bases lay in between. The sample was blood. The receptor was derived from a man aged 60 to 75 in good health. This chain uses TRBV20-1 with TRBJ1-2, with no clear D. CDR3 loop: CSANPDPSGYTF. The CDR3 DNA follows: TGCAGTGCTAACCCGGACCCCAGTGGCTACACCTTC.